The 4 T cell receptor beta chains in this list originate from one sample, sequenced in a study of shared clonotypes between healthy human individuals. The repertoire was sequenced with immunoSEQ multiplex PCR; TCRdb's copy has only in-frame clones and lacks some. The sample consists of 2 million to 2.5 million clones, 85% to 95% of them appearing once. The sample was naive CD4+ T cells from PBMCs. Subset here: CD45RA+ positively selected. The receptors were sampled from a man aged 18 to 29 in good health. Some clones in this sample may be carry-over from other donors' samples.

The CDR3, as DNA: TGTGCCAGCTCACCTAGGATCCGCAGGGCTGACGTATCCTACGAGCAGTACTTC. It codes for CASSPRIRRADVSYEQYF. This chain links TRBV18 with TRBJ2-7, with TRBD1 as a possible D gene (5 bases). The CDR3 contains 18 residues. Trimming left V 3 bases short and J 1 base short, with 22 bases between. Germline V gene data show CDR1 as KGHSH and CDR2 as LQKENI.

The genes are TRBV28 and TRBJ1-1; D gene ambiguous. Trimming pared 6 bases from V and 1 base from J, leaving 9 bases between. Germline-derived CDR1 and CDR2 are MDHEN and SYDVKM. The CDR3 runs to 13 residues. This chain's CDR3 is CASRLTGNTEAFF. The CDR3 DNA follows: TGTGCCAGCAGACTGACGGGGAACACTGAAGCTTTCTTT.

Comment on this clone: This CDR3 is also generated by other DNA sequences in the sample. The rearrangement uses TRBV9 and TRBJ2-1; D might be TRBD2 (5 bases). The CDR3 has 15 amino acids. The germline V and J ends were trimmed by 0 bases and 0 bases, with 7 bases remaining between them. Germline V gene sequence: CDR1 SGDLS, CDR2 YYNGEE. CDR3 DNA sequence: TGTGCCAGCAGCGTAGGAGGGCTCTCCTACAATGAGCAGTTCTTC. Residues: CASSVGGLSYNEQFF.

This chain joins TRBV5-6 and TRBJ1-1, with 7 bases that match TRBD1. This CDR3 is built from 16 residues. Germline trimming cut 4 bases from V and 1 base from J; bases unmatched to any gene: 10. The germline CDR1 and CDR2 sequences are SGHDT and YYEEEE. The CDR3 sequence: CASSPGRDRQNTEAFF. The CDR3 DNA reads TGTGCCAGCAGCCCCGGCCGGGACAGACAGAACACTGAAGCTTTCTTT.